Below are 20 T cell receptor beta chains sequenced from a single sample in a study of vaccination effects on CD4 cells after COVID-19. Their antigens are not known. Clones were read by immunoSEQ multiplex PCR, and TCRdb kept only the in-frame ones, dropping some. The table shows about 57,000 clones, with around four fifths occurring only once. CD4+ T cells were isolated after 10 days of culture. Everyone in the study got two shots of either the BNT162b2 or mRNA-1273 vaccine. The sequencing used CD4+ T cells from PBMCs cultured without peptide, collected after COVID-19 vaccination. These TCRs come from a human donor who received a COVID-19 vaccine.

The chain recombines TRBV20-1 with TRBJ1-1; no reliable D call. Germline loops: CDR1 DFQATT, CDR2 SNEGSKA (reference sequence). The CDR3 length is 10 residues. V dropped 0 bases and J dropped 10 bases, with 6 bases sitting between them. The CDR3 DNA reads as TGCAGTGCTAGAGATTCGAGAGCTTTCTTT. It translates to CSARDSRAFF.

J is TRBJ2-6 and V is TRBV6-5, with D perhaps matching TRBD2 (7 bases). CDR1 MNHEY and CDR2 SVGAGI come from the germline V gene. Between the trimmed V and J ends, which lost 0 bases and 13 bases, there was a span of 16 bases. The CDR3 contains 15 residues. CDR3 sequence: CASSYSEGGAQVLTF. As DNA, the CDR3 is TGTGCCAGCAGTTACTCTGAGGGGGGGGCTCAGGTCCTGACTTTC.

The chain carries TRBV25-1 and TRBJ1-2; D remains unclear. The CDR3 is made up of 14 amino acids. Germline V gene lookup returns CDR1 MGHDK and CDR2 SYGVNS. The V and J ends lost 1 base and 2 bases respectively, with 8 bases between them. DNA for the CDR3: TGTGCCAGCAGTGAATTCTCCGGGAACTATGGCTACACCTTC. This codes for CASSEFSGNYGYTF.

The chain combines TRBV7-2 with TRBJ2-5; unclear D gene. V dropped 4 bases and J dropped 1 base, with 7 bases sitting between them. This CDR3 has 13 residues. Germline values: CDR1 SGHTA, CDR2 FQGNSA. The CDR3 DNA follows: TGTGCCAGCAGCTCGACAAGCCAAGAGACCCAGTACTTC. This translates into CASSSTSQETQYF.

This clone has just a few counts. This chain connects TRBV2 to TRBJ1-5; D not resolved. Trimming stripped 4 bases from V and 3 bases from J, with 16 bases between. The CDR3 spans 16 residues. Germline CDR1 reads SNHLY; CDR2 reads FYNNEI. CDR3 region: CASSASPEAVNQPQHF. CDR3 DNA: TGTGCCAGCAGTGCTTCTCCCGAGGCAGTCAATCAGCCCCAGCATTTT.

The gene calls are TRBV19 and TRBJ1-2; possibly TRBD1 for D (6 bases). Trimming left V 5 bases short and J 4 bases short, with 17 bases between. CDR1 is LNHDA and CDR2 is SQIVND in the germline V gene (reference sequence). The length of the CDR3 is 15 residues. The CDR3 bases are TGTGCCAGTAGTCCCCCCGGCGGGGGCCTCTATGGCTACACCTTC. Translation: CASSPPGGGLYGYTF.

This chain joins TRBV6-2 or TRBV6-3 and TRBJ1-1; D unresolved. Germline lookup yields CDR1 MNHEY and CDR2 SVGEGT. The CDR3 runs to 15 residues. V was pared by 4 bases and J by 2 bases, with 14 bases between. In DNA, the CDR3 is TGTGCCAGCAGTTCGCATTGGTCTGGAAACACTGAAGCTTTCTTT. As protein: CASSSHWSGNTEAFF.

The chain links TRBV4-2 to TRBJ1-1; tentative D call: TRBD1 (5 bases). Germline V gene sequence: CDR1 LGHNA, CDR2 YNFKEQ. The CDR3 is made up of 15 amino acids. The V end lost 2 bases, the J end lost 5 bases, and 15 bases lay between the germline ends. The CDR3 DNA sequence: TGTGCCAGCAGCCAACGTACTACAGGTTTTACTGAAGCTTTCTTT. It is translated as CASSQRTTGFTEAFF.

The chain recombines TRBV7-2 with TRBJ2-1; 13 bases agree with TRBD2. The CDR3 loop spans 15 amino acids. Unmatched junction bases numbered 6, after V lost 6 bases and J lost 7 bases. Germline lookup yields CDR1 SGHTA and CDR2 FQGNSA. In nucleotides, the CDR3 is TGTGCCAGCAGGACCGGGACTAGCGGGAAAAATGAGCAGTTCTTC. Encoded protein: CASRTGTSGKNEQFF.

The CDR3 here is CASSQGQGNSGNTIYF. CDR3 nucleotide sequence: TGTGCCAGCAGCCAAGGACAGGGGAACTCTGGAAACACCATATATTTT. The V call is TRBV3-1 (or the pseudogene TRBV3-2), the J call TRBJ1-3; 8 bases agree with TRBD1. Trimming took 1 base from V and 0 from J; bases not matched to a gene: 2. Germline values: CDR1 LGHDT, CDR2 YNNKEL (reference sequence). The CDR3 length is 16 residues.

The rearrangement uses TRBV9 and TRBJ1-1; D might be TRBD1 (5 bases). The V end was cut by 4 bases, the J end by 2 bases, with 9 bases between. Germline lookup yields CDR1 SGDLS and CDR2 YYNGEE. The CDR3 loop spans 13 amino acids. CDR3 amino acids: CASSSRDNTEAFF. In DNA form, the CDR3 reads TGTGCCAGCAGCTCCCGGGACAACACTGAAGCTTTCTTT.

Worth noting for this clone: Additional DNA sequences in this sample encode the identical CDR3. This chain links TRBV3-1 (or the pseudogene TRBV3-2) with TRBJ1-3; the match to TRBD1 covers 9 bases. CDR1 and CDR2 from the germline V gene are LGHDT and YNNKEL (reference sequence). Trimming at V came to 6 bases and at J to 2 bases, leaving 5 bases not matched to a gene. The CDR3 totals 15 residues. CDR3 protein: CASSQTGGPGNTIYF. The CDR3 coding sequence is TGTGCCAGCAGTCAAACAGGGGGCCCTGGAAACACCATATATTTT.

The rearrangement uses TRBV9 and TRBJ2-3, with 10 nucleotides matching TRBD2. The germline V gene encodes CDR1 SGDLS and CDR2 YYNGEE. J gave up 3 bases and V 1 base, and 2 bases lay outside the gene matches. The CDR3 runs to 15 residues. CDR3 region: CASSVLAGATDTQYF. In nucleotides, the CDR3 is TGTGCCAGCAGCGTACTAGCGGGAGCGACAGATACGCAGTATTTT.

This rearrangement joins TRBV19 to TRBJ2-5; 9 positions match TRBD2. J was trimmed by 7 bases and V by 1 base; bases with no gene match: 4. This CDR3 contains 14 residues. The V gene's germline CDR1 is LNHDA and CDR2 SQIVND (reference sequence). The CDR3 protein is CASSIVSGSGTQYF. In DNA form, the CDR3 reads TGTGCCAGTAGTATAGTTAGCGGGAGTGGGACCCAGTACTTC.

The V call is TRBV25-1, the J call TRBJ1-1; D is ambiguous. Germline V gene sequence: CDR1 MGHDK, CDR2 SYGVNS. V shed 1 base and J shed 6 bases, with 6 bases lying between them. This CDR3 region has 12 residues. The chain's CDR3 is CASSESGAEAFF. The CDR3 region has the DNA TGTGCCAGCAGTGAATCGGGAGCTGAAGCTTTCTTT.

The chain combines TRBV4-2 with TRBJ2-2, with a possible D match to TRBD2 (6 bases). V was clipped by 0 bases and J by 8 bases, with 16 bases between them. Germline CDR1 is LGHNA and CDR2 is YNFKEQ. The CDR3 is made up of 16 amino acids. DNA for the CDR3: TGTGCCAGCAGCCAAGAAGGAGGGAAGGGCTTGGGGGAGCTGTTTTTT. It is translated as CASSQEGGKGLGELFF.

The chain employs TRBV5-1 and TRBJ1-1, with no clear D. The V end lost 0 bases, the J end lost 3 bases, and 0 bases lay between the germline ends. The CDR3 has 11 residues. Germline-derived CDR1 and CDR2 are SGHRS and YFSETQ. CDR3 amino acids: CASSLDTEAFF. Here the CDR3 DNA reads TGCGCCAGCAGCTTGGACACTGAAGCTTTCTTT.

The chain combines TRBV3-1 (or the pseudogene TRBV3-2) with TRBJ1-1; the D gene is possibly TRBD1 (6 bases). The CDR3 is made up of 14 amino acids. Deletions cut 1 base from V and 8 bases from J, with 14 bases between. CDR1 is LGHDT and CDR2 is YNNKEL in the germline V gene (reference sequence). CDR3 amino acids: CASSQAGTDREAFF. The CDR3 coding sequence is TGTGCCAGCAGCCAAGCCGGTACCGACAGGGAAGCTTTCTTT.

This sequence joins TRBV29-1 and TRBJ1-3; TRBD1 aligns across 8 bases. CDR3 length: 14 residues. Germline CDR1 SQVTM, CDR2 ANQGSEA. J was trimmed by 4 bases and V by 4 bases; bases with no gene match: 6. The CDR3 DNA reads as TGCAGCGTTGGTCCAGGGGGCTCCGGAAACACCATATATTTT. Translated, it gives CSVGPGGSGNTIYF.

The CDR3 loop reads CAWGLGGTDTQYF. The CDR3 DNA reads as TGTGCCTGGGGGCTAGGGGGCACAGATACGCAGTATTTT. This chain links TRBV30 with TRBJ2-3; a weak D match, TRBD1 (5 bases). Germline loops: CDR1 GTSNPN, CDR2 SVGIG (reference sequence). The CDR3 loop spans 13 amino acids. Trimming shortened V by 5 bases and J by 1 base, and 10 bases separated the two germline ends.